This TCR beta chain originates from a study of T cell repertoires in cytomegalovirus infection. Study-level information: CMV epitopes used comprised recently identified HLA-C-restricted ones and well-studied HLA-B-restricted ones. Indicated by public TCR beta signatures were CMV infection and matching HLA type.

Germline CDR1 and CDR2: ENHRY and SYGVKD. This CDR3 contains 14 residues. Study results and caveats: Ex vivo responses were dominated by HLA-C-restricted CMV-specific TCR beta clonotypes.

Each CDR3 protein gets one entry after TCRdb re-called the reads with MiXCR. The table lists about 470,000 distinct CDR3 sequences, under 55% of them singletons. This clonotype turned up a few times. Antigen unknown. One junction end does not reproduce the germline sequence, and a read error may be involved. Sequenced material: cultured PBMCs, taken from culture after CMV antigen stimulation. The sequence derives from a human donor in good health (CMV status not recorded). Some clones in this sample may be carry-over from other donors' samples. This chain links TRBV10-3 with TRBJ2-5; D not resolved. The CDR3 loop is CAISESVDHETQYF. The CDR3 DNA reads TGTGCCATCAGTGAGTCGGTGGACCATGAGACCCAGTACTTC.